Listed below are T cell receptor beta chains from one sample, sequenced in a study of control samples from healthy donors and cancer patients. Repertoires were generated with immunoSEQ multiplex PCR, while TCRdb's copy carries only in-frame clones and drops some. This table has about 120,000 clones, around 92% appearing once. The sequencing input was blood. Receptors originate from a man in his forties or fifties in good health. Both conserved end residues are part of each CDR3. A D gene is named only where the DNA matches it firmly. For some rows the clone size is stated as once, few or many, or as a class when expanded; others skip it.

TRBV20-1	TRBJ1-2	NA	TRBD1	TGCAGTGCTAGTATGACAGGGAGCGGCTACACCTTC	CSASMTGSGYTF
TRBV6-2/TRBV6-3	TRBJ2-2	NA	NA	TGTGCCAGCAGCAGCGATTACTCGGGACGGCACACCGGGGAGCTGTTTTTT	CASSSDYSGRHTGELFF
TRBV12-3/TRBV12-4	TRBJ2-1	NA	NA	TGTGCCACCGGGCCGTCCTACAATGAGCAGTTCTTC	CATGPSYNEQFF
TRBV12-3/TRBV12-4	TRBJ2-1	NA	NA	TGTGCCAGCAGTCTGGGTAGGGAGCAGTTCTTC	CASSLGREQFF
TRBV7-8	TRBJ2-3	once	NA	TGTGCCAGCAGCCCAACCCCAATGCCGCAGTATTTT	CASSPTPMPQYF
TRBV15	TRBJ1-1	NA	NA	TGTGCCACCAGTCGACGTTCGGGTGGCGGCACTGAAGCTTTCTTT	CATSRRSGGGTEAFF
TRBV2	TRBJ1-2	once	NA	TGTGCCAGCAGTGAAGAGCTCACAGGGCTCTATGGCTACACCTTC	CASSEELTGLYGYTF
TRBV11-2	TRBJ1-1	once	NA	TGTGCCAGCAGCCCCGGACGGGTCTCTGAAGCTTTCTTT	CASSPGRVSEAFF
TRBV21-1	TRBJ2-6	NA	NA	TGTGCCAGCAGCAAAACACAGCACTCTGGGGCCAACGTCCTGACTTTC	CASSKTQHSGANVLTF
TRBV20-1	TRBJ2-7	NA	NA	TGCAGTGCTGTCAACCCTTACGAGCAGTACTTC	CSAVNPYEQYF
TRBV19	TRBJ2-7	NA	NA	TGTGCCAGTAGTCCGGACGGGTACTACGAGCAGTACTTC	CASSPDGYYEQYF
TRBV5-5	TRBJ2-2	NA	NA	TGTGCCAGCAGCTTGGGTTCAAGGAACACCGGGGAGCTGTTTTTT	CASSLGSRNTGELFF
TRBV14	TRBJ1-2	NA	NA	TGTGCCAGCAGCCAATCCGACGGGAGGGGTTCGGGGGGCTACACCTTC	CASSQSDGRGSGGYTF
TRBV19	TRBJ2-2	NA	NA	TGTGCCAGTAGTCCAGGGTCCTACACCGGGGAGCTGTTTTTT	CASSPGSYTGELFF
TRBV19	TRBJ1-6	NA	TRBD1	TGTGCCAGTAGTATCTTTATTTCGGGGACAGCCGCTTCACCCCTCCACTTT	CASSIFISGTAASPLHF
TRBV2	TRBJ1-2	NA	NA	TGTGCCAGCAGTGAACCCAGTTATGGCTACACCTTC	CASSEPSYGYTF
TRBV6-2/TRBV6-3	TRBJ2-7	NA	TRBD1	TGTGCCAGCAGTTACTCGTCCGATAGACAGGGCTCCTACGAGCAGTACTTC	CASSYSSDRQGSYEQYF
TRBV7-9	TRBJ1-5	NA	NA	TGTGCCAGCAGCTTTGAGGGGGGTCAGCCCCAGCATTTT	CASSFEGGQPQHF
TRBV13	TRBJ2-2	NA	NA	TGTGCCAGCAGCTATCCCCTCAGCACCGGGGAGCTGTTTTTT	CASSYPLSTGELFF
TRBV2	TRBJ1-1	NA	NA	TGTGCCAGCAGTGTGAGAAGGGACACTGAAGCTTTCTTT	CASSVRRDTEAFF
TRBV27	TRBJ1-1	once	NA	TGTGCCAGCAGTTTAGGTTCGGGCGACACTGAAGCTTTCTTT	CASSLGSGDTEAFF
TRBV5-1	TRBJ2-2	NA	TRBD1	TGCGCCAGCATCCGAGGGGGCCGGGGCACCGGGGAGCTGTTTTTT	CASIRGGRGTGELFF
TRBV18	TRBJ1-2	few	TRBD1	TGTGCCAGCTCACCATATAAAGGGACAGGGGGAGATGGGAGCTACACCTTC	CASSPYKGTGGDGSYTF
TRBV19	TRBJ1-1	NA	TRBD1	TGTGCCAGTAGTATATTCCCGGGACAGGGCGGCACTGAAGCTTTCTTT	CASSIFPGQGGTEAFF
TRBV2	TRBJ1-2	once	NA	TGTGCCAGCAGTGAAGACAACTTTCTTTTCTATGGCTACACCTTC	CASSEDNFLFYGYTF
TRBV10-2	TRBJ2-3	NA	TRBD1	TGCGCCAGCACAGGGAGACAGGGGGCTGAGAGAGATACGCAGTATTTT	CASTGRQGAERDTQYF
TRBV30	TRBJ2-5	NA	TRBD2	TGTGCCTGGGGGGGACTAGCGGGGGCGCAAGAGACCCAGTACTTC	CAWGGLAGAQETQYF
TRBV9	TRBJ2-7	NA	TRBD2	TGTGCCAGCAGCACCCCCTCCTGGACTAGCGGGTACGAGCAGTACTTC	CASSTPSWTSGYEQYF
TRBV5-4	TRBJ1-1	NA	NA	TGTGCCAGCAGCTTGGGGGTGGAGGAGACAGCTTTCTTT	CASSLGVEETAFF
TRBV2	TRBJ1-2	NA	NA	TGTGCCAGCAGTGCTAGGACAGCCGGGAACTATGGCTACACCTTC	CASSARTAGNYGYTF
TRBV15	TRBJ1-4	NA	NA	TGTGCCACCAGCAAGGACGGGCGTGATGAAAAACTGTTTTTT	CATSKDGRDEKLFF
TRBV6-2/TRBV6-3	TRBJ2-7	NA	NA	TGTGCCAGCAGTTATTCTCAGGATTTTTCCCCCTACGAGCAGTACTTC	CASSYSQDFSPYEQYF
TRBV10-3	TRBJ1-2	NA	TRBD1	TGTGCCATCAGTGTCGGGGACAGCTATGGCTACACCTTC	CAISVGDSYGYTF
TRBV30	TRBJ1-6	NA	TRBD1	TGTGCCTGGAGTCTATGGGACAGGATATATAATTCACCCCTCCACTTT	CAWSLWDRIYNSPLHF
TRBV10-3	TRBJ2-7	NA	NA	TGTGCCATCAGTGATTCGGTCAGCTCCTACGAGCAGTACTTC	CAISDSVSSYEQYF
TRBV27	TRBJ1-1	NA	NA	TGTGCCAGCAAAGGTGGAATGAACACTGAAGCTTTCTTT	CASKGGMNTEAFF
TRBV7-6	TRBJ2-3	NA	NA	TGTGCCAGCAGCTTACAGGGGACAGATACGCAGTATTTT	CASSLQGTDTQYF
TRBV7-7	TRBJ2-1	NA	NA	TGTGCCAGCAGCCCTATGGACAGTTCCTACAATGAGCAGTTCTTC	CASSPMDSSYNEQFF
TRBV19	TRBJ1-1	NA	NA	TGTGCCAGTAGCCAACCCGCACAGGGAGAGACTGAAGCTTTCTTT	CASSQPAQGETEAFF
TRBV11-2	TRBJ2-1	NA	NA	TGTGCCAGCAGCCCAAGCATAGGCAGAATATACAATGAGCAGTTCTTC	CASSPSIGRIYNEQFF
TRBV6-5	TRBJ2-1	NA	NA	TGTGCCAGCAGTTACTCCAGCTCCTACAATGAGCAGTTCTTC	CASSYSSSYNEQFF
TRBV11-2	TRBJ1-2	NA	NA	TGTGCCAGCAGCTTAGGGGCCGGTGTGGGGGGCTACACCTTC	CASSLGAGVGGYTF
TRBV5-1	TRBJ2-7	NA	TRBD1	TGCGCCAGCAGCTTGAACAGGGGCTCCTACGAGCAGTACTTC	CASSLNRGSYEQYF
TRBV27	TRBJ2-3	NA	NA	TGTGCCAGCAGTTTATCGATGAGGGGTCGCACAGATACGCAGTATTTT	CASSLSMRGRTDTQYF
TRBV14	TRBJ1-4	NA	NA	TGTGCCAGCAGCCGAGCCAACGGTGCAACTAATGAAAAACTGTTTTTT	CASSRANGATNEKLFF
TRBV3-1/TRBV3-2	TRBJ1-6	NA	TRBD1	TGTGCCAGCAGCCCGACAGGGGCCTCGTATAATTCACCCCTCCACTTT	CASSPTGASYNSPLHF
TRBV27	TRBJ2-7	NA	NA	TGTGCCAGCAGTTTGGGGGTAGGCGAGCAGTACTTC	CASSLGVGEQYF